A selection of T cell receptor beta chains follows, all from one sample in a study of identical twins. One entry per CDR3 protein results from TCRdb running MiXCR on the 5' RACE reads. Here the sample spans approximately 260,000 distinct CDR3 sequences, about 14% being singletons. The specimen sequenced was memory (CD45RO+) T cells sorted from blood. These receptor sequences come from a woman younger than 35 in good health. Both conserved end residues are part of each CDR3. The order of the fields is D gene, V gene, clone size, J gene, CDR3 protein, CDR3 DNA. A D gene is named only where the DNA matches it firmly. Rows give clone size only sometimes, using once, few, many, or a class for an expanded clone.

NA,TRBV20-1,NA,TRBJ2-5,CSARDTRTQETQYF,TGCAGTGCTAGGGATACGAGGACACAAGAGACCCAGTACTTC
TRBD1,TRBV5-5,many,TRBJ1-2,CASRTDRGNGYTF,TGTGCCAGCAGGACAGACAGGGGGAATGGCTACACCTTC
TRBD1,TRBV12-3/TRBV12-4,NA,TRBJ1-2,CASSQNRGSGYTF,TGTGCCAGCAGCCAAAACAGGGGAAGTGGCTACACCTTC
TRBD2,TRBV10-1,NA,TRBJ2-3,CASSRSKSGASTDTQYF,TGCGCCAGCAGCCGATCTAAGAGCGGGGCGAGCACAGATACGCAGTATTTT
TRBD1,TRBV20-1,NA,TRBJ2-3,CSLGTDTSDTQYF,TGCAGTCTCGGGACAGACACATCAGATACGCAGTATTTT
TRBD1,TRBV20-1,few,TRBJ2-3,CSAKGGRGRDTQYF,TGCAGTGCTAAAGGGGGCCGCGGTAGGGATACGCAGTATTTT
TRBD2,TRBV13,few,TRBJ2-7,CASSWTSGGAREQYF,TGTGCCAGCAGCTGGACTAGCGGGGGGGCTCGGGAGCAGTACTTC
NA,TRBV20-1,NA,TRBJ2-1,CSASSGSRFEVFYNEQFF,TGCAGTGCTAGCTCCGGGAGTAGATTCGAAGTTTTCTACAATGAGCAGTTCTTC
NA,TRBV5-1,few,TRBJ1-2,CASSPGNYGYTF,TGCGCCAGCAGCCCTGGAAACTATGGCTACACCTTC
TRBD1,TRBV15,NA,TRBJ2-2,CATSRDRTGGRTGELFF,TGTGCCACCAGCAGAGATCGGACAGGGGGCAGGACCGGGGAGCTGTTTTTT
NA,TRBV7-2,few,TRBJ2-7,CASSRAGGTYEQYF,TGTGCCAGCAGCCGCGCGGGCGGGACCTACGAGCAGTACTTC
NA,TRBV10-3,NA,TRBJ1-1,CAIQRDKNTEAFF,TGTGCCATCCAGCGGGACAAAAACACTGAAGCTTTCTTT
NA,TRBV3-1,few,TRBJ1-1,CASSFRRITNTEAFF,TGTGCCAGCAGCTTCCGACGGATAACGAACACTGAAGCTTTCTTT
NA,TRBV7-9,NA,TRBJ1-1,CASTSAAGGTEAFF,TGTGCCAGCACGTCAGCCGCCGGGGGGACTGAAGCTTTCTTT
NA,TRBV6-6,NA,TRBJ1-5,CASMRQFNQPQHF,TGTGCCAGCATGCGCCAGTTTAATCAGCCCCAGCATTTT
NA,TRBV7-2,NA,TRBJ2-7,CASSLAPAMFYEQYF,TGTGCCAGCAGCCTAGCCCCGGCGATGTTTTACGAGCAGTACTTC
NA,TRBV20-1,many,TRBJ2-7,CSAGGVKGVWEQYF,TGCAGTGCTGGGGGGGTAAAGGGGGTTTGGGAGCAGTACTTC
TRBD2,TRBV12-3/TRBV12-4,few,TRBJ2-3,CASSPAGAADTQYF,TGTGCCAGCAGCCCAGCGGGGGCGGCAGATACGCAGTATTTT
NA,TRBV4-2,NA,TRBJ2-3,CASSQRTDTDTQYF,TGTGCCAGCAGCCAAAGGACCGACACAGATACGCAGTATTTT
TRBD2,TRBV20-1,few,TRBJ2-5,CSASSAGGYQETQYF,TGCAGTGCTAGTTCAGCGGGAGGCTATCAAGAGACCCAGTACTTC
TRBD2,TRBV7-2,NA,TRBJ2-7,CASSLMTSGRGAQYF,TGTGCCAGCAGCTTAATGACTAGCGGGAGGGGCGCGCAGTACTTC
NA,TRBV15,NA,TRBJ2-3,CATSRFTDTQYF,TGTGCCACCAGCCGTTTCACAGATACGCAGTATTTT
NA,TRBV20-1,NA,TRBJ2-7,CSARSSGYEQYF,TGCAGTGCTAGAAGTAGCGGCTACGAGCAGTACTTC
NA,TRBV6-1,many,TRBJ1-6,CASSRGPAPLHF,TGTGCCAGCAGCCGGGGCCCGGCACCCCTCCACTTT
TRBD2,TRBV29-1,NA,TRBJ2-4,CSVVGLAGGRGNIQYF,TGCAGCGTCGTTGGACTAGCGGGGGGGCGAGGAAACATTCAGTACTTC
TRBD1,TRBV9,NA,TRBJ2-3,CASSESGTGGTDTQYF,TGTGCCAGCAGTGAATCCGGGACAGGGGGCACAGATACGCAGTATTTT
NA,TRBV11-2,NA,TRBJ2-5,CASSQRETQYF,TGTGCCAGCAGTCAGAGAGAGACCCAGTACTTC
TRBD2,TRBV29-1,few,TRBJ2-3,CSVDPTSGGVPDTQYF,TGCAGCGTTGACCCGACTAGCGGGGGGGTGCCAGATACGCAGTATTTT
TRBD1,TRBV7-2,NA,TRBJ2-2,CASSLAPPGQGATGELFF,TGTGCCAGCAGCTTAGCCCCGCCGGGACAGGGGGCAACCGGGGAGCTGTTTTTT
TRBD2,TRBV5-1,few,TRBJ2-7,CASSLEWRGGGYEQYF,TGCGCCAGCAGCTTGGAGTGGCGGGGGGGCGGCTACGAGCAGTACTTC
TRBD2,TRBV20-1,few,TRBJ2-7,CSSITGGAVGEQYF,TGCAGCTCCATTACCGGGGGGGCGGTGGGGGAGCAGTACTTC
NA,TRBV2,NA,TRBJ2-1,CASLEVNEQFF,TGTGCCAGCTTAGAGGTTAATGAGCAGTTCTTC
TRBD1,TRBV5-6,few,TRBJ2-4,CASSSPGQGPKNIQYF,TGTGCCAGCAGCTCACCGGGACAGGGACCCAAAAACATTCAGTACTTC
NA,TRBV4-3,NA,TRBJ1-1,CASSQVGRTYTEAFF,TGCGCCAGCAGCCAAGTCGGAAGGACCTACACTGAAGCTTTCTTT
TRBD2,TRBV10-2,few,TRBJ2-1,CASSVAGPRSYNEQFF,TGCGCCAGCAGTGTAGCGGGACCGAGGTCCTACAATGAGCAGTTCTTC
TRBD2,TRBV5-1,NA,TRBJ2-5,CASTREGQVETQYF,TGCGCCAGCACCCGGGAGGGTCAAGTTGAGACCCAGTACTTC
NA,TRBV27,NA,TRBJ2-1,CASSPGVEYNEQFF,TGTGCCAGCAGCCCCGGGGTGGAGTACAATGAGCAGTTCTTC
NA,TRBV20-1,few,TRBJ2-7,CSARDGRRRGYEQYF,TGCAGTGCTAGAGATGGGCGTCGGAGGGGATACGAGCAGTACTTC
NA,TRBV20-1,few,TRBJ1-2,CSARRDLDYGYTF,TGCAGTGCTAGACGTGATCTTGACTATGGCTACACCTTC
TRBD2,TRBV4-1,NA,TRBJ2-1,CASSQDPGLAGGGSYNEQFF,TGCGCCAGCAGCCAGGATCCGGGACTAGCGGGAGGAGGGTCCTACAATGAGCAGTTCTTC
TRBD2,TRBV20-1,NA,TRBJ2-5,CSARVAGVQETQYF,TGCAGTGCTAGGGTAGCGGGGGTTCAAGAGACCCAGTACTTC
TRBD2,TRBV5-1,few,TRBJ2-1,CASSSGTSVVSEQFF,TGCGCCAGCAGCTCGGGGACTAGCGTTGTTAGTGAGCAGTTCTTC
NA,TRBV3-1,NA,TRBJ1-5,CASSLREGQPQHF,TGTGCCAGCAGCCTCAGGGAGGGACAGCCCCAGCATTTT
NA,TRBV3-1,NA,TRBJ2-3,CASSQTGGTDTQYF,TGTGCCAGCAGCCAAACGGGGGGCACAGATACGCAGTATTTT
TRBD1,TRBV28,NA,TRBJ2-1,CASREAGTGFNEQFF,TGTGCCAGCAGAGAAGCCGGGACAGGCTTTAATGAGCAGTTCTTC
NA,TRBV5-5,many,TRBJ1-5,CASSLETGGHQPQHF,TGTGCCAGCAGCTTGGAGACAGGTGGACACCAGCCCCAGCATTTT
TRBD1,TRBV7-3,few,TRBJ2-1,CASSSTPGTGRQFF,TGTGCCAGCAGCTCCACCCCCGGGACAGGGCGCCAGTTCTTC